A selection of T cell receptor beta chains follows, all from one sample in a study of blood T cell repertoires in COVID-19. Libraries were prepared by immunoSEQ multiplex PCR; TCRdb keeps only in-frame clonotypes and omits some of them. The sample contains about 82,000 clones, roughly 79% of which appear only once. The material sequenced was peripheral blood. These receptors originate from an elderly man with acute or convalescent COVID-19. The CDR3 runs from the conserved cysteine through the conserved F or W. The D gene is left open where the match is weak. Clone size is shown for a subset of rows, as once, few, many or a class of expanded clone.

>TRBJ2-7|16|TRBD2|-|TRBV5-1
TGCGCCAGCAGTTACTCTACTAGCGGGAGTAGAAGAGAGCAGTACTTC
CASSYSTSGSRREQYF
>TRBJ2-3|13|-|-|TRBV18
TGTGCCAGCTCACCACCTCCCGCAGATACGCAGTATTTT
CASSPPPADTQYF
>TRBJ2-6|16|-|-|TRBV27
TGTGCCAGCAGTTACAGGGCCGGCGCTGGGGCCAACGTCCTGACTTTC
CASSYRAGAGANVLTF
>TRBJ1-5|15|TRBD1|many|TRBV18
TGTGCCAGCTCACCTGGGACAGGGTATGACCAGCCCCAGCATTTT
CASSPGTGYDQPQHF
>TRBJ1-5|14|-|-|TRBV19
TGTGCCAGTAGTATTAGGGGTAGCAATCAGCCCCAGCATTTT
CASSIRGSNQPQHF
>TRBJ2-1|13|-|-|TRBV7-9
TGTGCCAGCAGCCCCTCTGTCCTGCTCGGGCAGTTCTTC
CASSPSVLLGQFF
>TRBJ1-4|16|-|-|TRBV18
TGTGCCAGCTCACCACCCACAGGTCCTAGTGATGAAAAACTGTTTTTT
CASSPPTGPSDEKLFF
>TRBJ1-5|12|-|few|TRBV28
TGTGCCAGCACTGGATGGGGGCGGCCCCAGCATTTT
CASTGWGRPQHF
>TRBJ2-7|14|TRBD2|-|TRBV7-9
TGTGCCAGCACCATTGGGACTAGCGGGAACGAGCAGTACTTC
CASTIGTSGNEQYF
>TRBJ2-7|14|TRBD1|-|TRBV27
TGTGCCAGCACAAGGACAGGGGGAATAGATGAGCAGTACTTC
CASTRTGGIDEQYF
>TRBJ2-4|19|TRBD1|-|TRBV9
TGTGCCAGCAGCGTATCGTCAGGACAGGGGCTCCTAGCCAAAAACATTCAGTACTTC
CASSVSSGQGLLAKNIQYF
>TRBJ1-1|15|TRBD1|-|TRBV7-2
TGTGCCAGCAGCCGTACCGGGACAGGGGGTCCTGAAGCTTTCTTT
CASSRTGTGGPEAFF
>TRBJ2-5|16|TRBD2|-|TRBV18
TGTGCCAGCTCAATAGGACTAGCGGGAGGTCAAGAGACCCAGTACTTC
CASSIGLAGGQETQYF
>TRBJ1-2|14|-|once|TRBV11-1
TGTGCCAGCAGCGACCGGGCTCAGACAGAGGGCTACACCTTC
CASSDRAQTEGYTF
>TRBJ1-4|14|TRBD1|few|TRBV5-4
TGTGCCAGCAGTATAGGGGGCGCCGGGGAAAAACTGTTTTTT
CASSIGGAGEKLFF
>TRBJ2-7|14|-|once|TRBV28
TGTGCCAGCAGTTTAGGCGGCAAATCCTACGAGCAGTACTTC
CASSLGGKSYEQYF
>TRBJ2-1|16|-|-|TRBV6-1
TGTGCCAGCAGTGTTTCTACTGCGGGATCAACCAATGAGCAGTTCTTC
CASSVSTAGSTNEQFF
>TRBJ2-6|17|-|-|TRBV28
TGTGCCAGCAGTTTGTCACAGCATATCTCTGGGGCCAACGTCCTGACTTTC
CASSLSQHISGANVLTF
>TRBJ1-3|16|TRBD1|-|TRBV28
TGTGCCAGCAGTTTAGGGACAGGGGCGGGGGGAAACACCATATATTTT
CASSLGTGAGGNTIYF
>TRBJ1-1|13|-|-|TRBV30
TGTGCCTGGTCCACAGGGAGGGACACTGAAGCTTTCTTT
CAWSTGRDTEAFF
>TRBJ1-1|11|-|-|TRBV2
TGTGCCAGCAGGGTGAGCACTGAAGCTTTCTTT
CASRVSTEAFF
>TRBJ2-7|13|TRBD1|-|TRBV5-8
TGTGCCAGCAGCTTCTATACAGGGGTCGAGCAGTACTTC
CASSFYTGVEQYF
>TRBJ2-1|14|TRBD1|-|TRBV7-2
TGTGCCAGCAGCTTAATGACAGGGTACAATGAGCAGTTCTTC
CASSLMTGYNEQFF
>TRBJ1-1|13|-|few|TRBV28
TGTGCCAGCAGTTTATCCGCGGTCACTGAAGCTTTCTTT
CASSLSAVTEAFF
>TRBJ2-3|16|-|-|TRBV4-2
TGTGCCAGCAGCCAAGTTGAAAGGACTAGCACAGATACGCAGTATTTT
CASSQVERTSTDTQYF
>TRBJ2-7|15|TRBD1|-|TRBV5-1
TGCGCCAGCAGCCTGACAGGGCCGAGAGCCTACGAGCAGTACTTC
CASSLTGPRAYEQYF
>TRBJ2-3|14|-|-|TRBV28
TGTGCCAGCAGGGCGACCCAGGGCGGAGATACGCAGTATTTT
CASRATQGGDTQYF
>TRBJ2-6|17|-|-|TRBV29-1
TGCAGCGTTGAAGATCGGGGAGGAAGCTCTGGGGCCAACGTCCTGACTTTC
CSVEDRGGSSGANVLTF